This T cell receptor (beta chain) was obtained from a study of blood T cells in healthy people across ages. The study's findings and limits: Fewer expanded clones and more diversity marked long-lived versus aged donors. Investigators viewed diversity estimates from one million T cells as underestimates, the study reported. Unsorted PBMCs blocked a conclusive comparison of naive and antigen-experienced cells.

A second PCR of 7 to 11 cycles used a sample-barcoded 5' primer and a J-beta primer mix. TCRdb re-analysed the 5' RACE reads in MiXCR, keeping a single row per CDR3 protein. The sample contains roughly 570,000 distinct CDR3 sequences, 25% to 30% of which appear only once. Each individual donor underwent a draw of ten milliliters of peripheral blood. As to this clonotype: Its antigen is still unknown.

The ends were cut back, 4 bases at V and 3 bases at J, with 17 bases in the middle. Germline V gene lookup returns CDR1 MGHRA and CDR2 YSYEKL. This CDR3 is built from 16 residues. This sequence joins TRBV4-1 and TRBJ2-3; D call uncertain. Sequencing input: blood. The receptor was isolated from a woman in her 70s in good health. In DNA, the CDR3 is TGCGCCAGCAGCCGAATGTCCTACGACTCGACAGATACGCAGTATTTT. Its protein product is CASSRMSYDSTDTQYF.